The clone carrying this T cell receptor beta chain was observed once. Its antigen remains unknown. The junction departs from the called germline gene at one end, perhaps through a read error. The data originate from a study of neurological immune-mediated disorders. Study-wide results and caveats: Levels of TCR clonal expansion peaked in HTLV-1-associated myelopathy and reached their lowest in multiple sclerosis, under those of healthy controls.

The length of the CDR3 is 15 residues. Germline V gene data show CDR1 as SQVTM and CDR2 as ANQGSEA. The study drew its healthy controls from blood bank volunteers in Maryland, USA. Unsorted libraries used 2 million PBMCs kept at -80 degrees C. It was by 5'RACE with 10-nucleotide random UMIs that the cDNA was made. TCRdb re-called the 5' RACE reads with MiXCR, one entry per CDR3 protein. The table lists fewer than 30,000 distinct CDR3 sequences, 6.5% to 8% of them singletons. The specimen sequenced was PBMCs. The clonotype comes from a woman between 35 and 50 years old in good health. The chain couples TRBV29-1 to TRBJ2-1; TRBD2 agrees at 7 bases. CDR3 in amino acids: CRVDNLAATYNEQFF. As DNA, the CDR3 is TGCAGAGTTGATAATCTAGCGGCGACCTACAATGAGCAGTTCTTC.